This TCR beta chain emerged from a study of blood T cell repertoires in COVID-19 (TCRdb year 2020). Some background on the complete study: Collaborator samples came from the United States, Italy and Spain and covered acute and convalescent phases of COVID-19. The prospective study material was composed of cDNA or gDNA derived from T cells, B-cell-depleted T cells, or PBMCs. Subjects who had been exposed to COVID-19, were actively infected with it, or had recovered from it provided the deeply sampled blood TCRbeta repertoires that made up the dataset. The repertoires were released in a freely available public database intended as a resource for research on the immune response to SARS-CoV-2. Samples came from the ongoing ImmuneRACE study (first 160 participants) plus 1,254 subjects from 6 global collaborators. A de-identified subject ID, COVID-19 status, age in years and sex were almost always included in the sample metadata. Where HLA class I and class II types were available, the types were taken from metadata supplied by the sample provider, not from assay-based typing.

V loses 4 bases at its end and J loses 8 bases; junction bases beyond the gene matches: 22. The CDR3 numbers 18 residues from cysteine through phenylalanine. Only CDR3 DNA remains: 54 bases, in frame from the first base. As encoded in the germline V gene, CDR1 is SGHTA while CDR2 is FQGNSA. TCRbeta CDR3 regions were amplified from genomic DNA using the immunoSEQ Assay, a bias-controlled multiplex PCR. In the paper's pipeline: Within the assay, amplification of reference gene primers was used to estimate how many nucleated cells each sample contained. Sequence reads were collapsed and filtered to measure the absolute abundance of every unique TCRbeta CDR3 rearrangement. For each sample, productive Simpson clonality was calculated as the square root of Simpson's diversity index across productive rearrangements. TCRdb provides this immuneACCESS table in a form limited to in-frame rearrangements. Some clones are lacking; in checked studies, under half of them reflect an unresolved V gene, and why the rest are absent is not known. V, J and clone size derive from that table, while D and trimming were established from the DNA sequence. A total of 410,000 or so clones appear in this sample, 75% to 90% of them only once. The top ten hold approximately 1.5% of the sample.

In this sample, this clone turned up once. No cognate antigen has been identified for it. No much larger clone is present one base from it, and per-base qualities are unavailable. Collaborating institutions collected whole blood in K2EDTA tubes following their own protocols. Collaborator samples were shipped for TCRbeta analysis as frozen whole blood, isolated PBMCs, or DNA extracted from either sample type. What the work shows at the level of the full study, not this receptor alone: The quantity of clinical and demographic metadata differed by source and by participant and was supplied without curation.

The chain joins TRBV7-2 to TRBJ1-2; a stretch of 7 junction bases matches TRBD1. Sample: peripheral blood. This TCR was recovered from a woman between 25 and 40 years old with active or convalescent COVID-19. The DNA sequence is as follows: TGTGCCAGCAGCTCATATATAGTGGCCGGGACAGACTTACTAGGCTACACCTTC. It translates to CASSSYIVAGTDLLGYTF. The variable domain in full, with residues beyond the CDR3 obtained from the reference TRBV7-2 and TRBJ1-2 genes, is GAGVSQSPSNKVTEKGKDVELRCDPISGHTALYWYRQSLGQGLEFLIYFQGNSAPDKSGLPSDRFSAERTGGSVSTLTIQRTQQEDSAVYLCASSSYIVAGTDLLGYTFGSGTRLTVV.